This T cell receptor beta chain stems from a study of blood T cell repertoires in COVID-19. Whole-study context: In each case, the material was cDNA or gDNA derived from T cells, B-cell-depleted T cells, or PBMCs.

The CDR3 totals 21 residues. Trimming removed 5 bases from V and 0 bases from J; junction bases left unmatched: 17. Germline V gene data show CDR1 as LGHNT and CDR2 as FRNRAP. The authors' processing: Amplifying reference gene primers gave estimates of nucleated cell counts. Generated by immunoSEQ multiplex PCR, the TCRdb table keeps only in-frame clones and is missing some. D and trimming come from the DNA, and the V and J calls and clone size come from that table. The repertoire includes 150,000 to 200,000 clones, around 86% of them detected once, and 2.5% to 3.5% sits in the top ten. V usage is TRBV12-5 and J usage is TRBJ2-2; 11 bases are shared with TRBD2. Sequencing was performed on peripheral blood. This clonotype was obtained from a man in his forties with active or convalescent COVID-19. The CDR3 region has the DNA TGTGCTAGTGGTCCTCGGACAGACAAGACTAGCGGGGCCTCGAACACCGGGGAGCTGTTTTTT. Residues: CASGPRTDKTSGASNTGELFF.